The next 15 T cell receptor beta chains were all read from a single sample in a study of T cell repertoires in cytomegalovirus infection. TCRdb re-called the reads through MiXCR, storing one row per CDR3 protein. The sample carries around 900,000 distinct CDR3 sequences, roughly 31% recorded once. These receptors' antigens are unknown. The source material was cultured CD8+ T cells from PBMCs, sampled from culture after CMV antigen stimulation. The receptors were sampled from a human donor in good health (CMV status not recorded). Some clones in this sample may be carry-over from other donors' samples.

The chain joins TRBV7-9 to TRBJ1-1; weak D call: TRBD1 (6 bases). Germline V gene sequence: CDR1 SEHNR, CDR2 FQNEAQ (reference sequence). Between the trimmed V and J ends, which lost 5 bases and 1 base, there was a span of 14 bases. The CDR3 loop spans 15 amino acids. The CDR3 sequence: CASSIQGTGNTEAFF. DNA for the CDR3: TGTGCCAGCAGCATACAGGGAACCGGGAACACTGAAGCTTTCTTT.

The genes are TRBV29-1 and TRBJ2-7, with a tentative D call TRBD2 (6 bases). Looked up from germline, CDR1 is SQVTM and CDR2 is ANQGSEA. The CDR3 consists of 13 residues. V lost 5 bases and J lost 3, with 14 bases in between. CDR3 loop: CSVPAGTLYEQYF. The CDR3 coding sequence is TGCAGCGTTCCCGCGGGGACCCTCTACGAGCAGTACTTC.

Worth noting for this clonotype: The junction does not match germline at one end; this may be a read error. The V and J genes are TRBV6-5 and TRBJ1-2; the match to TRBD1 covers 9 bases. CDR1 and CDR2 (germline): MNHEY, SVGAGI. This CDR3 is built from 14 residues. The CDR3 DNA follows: TGTGCCAGCACTACAGGGGGCGGTAACTATGGCTGCACCTTC. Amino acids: CASTTGGGNYGCTF.

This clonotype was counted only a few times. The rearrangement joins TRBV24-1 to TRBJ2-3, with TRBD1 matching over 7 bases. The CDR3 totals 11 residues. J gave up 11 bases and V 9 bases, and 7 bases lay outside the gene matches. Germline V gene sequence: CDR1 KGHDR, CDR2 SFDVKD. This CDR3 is CATEQGPRQYF. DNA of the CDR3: TGTGCCACCGAACAGGGGCCGAGGCAGTATTTT.

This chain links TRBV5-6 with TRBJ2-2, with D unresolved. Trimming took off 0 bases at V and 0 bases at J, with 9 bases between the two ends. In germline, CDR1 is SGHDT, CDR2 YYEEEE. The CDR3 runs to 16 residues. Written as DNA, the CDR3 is TGTGCCAGCAGCTTGGCGGCAGAAGCGAACACCGGGGAGCTGTTTTTT. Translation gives CASSLAAEANTGELFF.

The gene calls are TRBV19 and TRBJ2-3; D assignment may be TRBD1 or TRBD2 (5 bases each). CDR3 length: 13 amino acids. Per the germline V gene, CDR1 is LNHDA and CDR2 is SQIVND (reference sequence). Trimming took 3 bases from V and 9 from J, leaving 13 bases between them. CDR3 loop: CASSIAGTNTQYF. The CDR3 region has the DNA TGTGCCAGTAGTATCGCCGGGACCAACACGCAGTATTTT. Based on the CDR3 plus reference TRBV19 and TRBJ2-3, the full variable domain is DGGITQSPKYLFRKEGQNVTLSCEQNLNHDAMYWYRQDPGQGLRLIYYSQIVNDFQKGDIAEGYSVSREKKESFPLTVTSAQKNPTAFYLCASSIAGTNTQYFGPGTRLTVL.

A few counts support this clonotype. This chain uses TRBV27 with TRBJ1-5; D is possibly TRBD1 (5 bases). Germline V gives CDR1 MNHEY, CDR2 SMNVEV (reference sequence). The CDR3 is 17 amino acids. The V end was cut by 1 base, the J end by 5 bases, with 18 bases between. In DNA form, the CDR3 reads TGTGCCAGCAGTTTATTAGGTGGGCAGGGTCCCCATCAGCCCCAGCATTTT. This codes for CASSLLGGQGPHQPQHF.

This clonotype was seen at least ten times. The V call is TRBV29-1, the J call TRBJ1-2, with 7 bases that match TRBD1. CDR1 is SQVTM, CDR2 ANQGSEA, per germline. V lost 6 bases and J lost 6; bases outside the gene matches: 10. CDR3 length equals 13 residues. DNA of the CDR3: TGCAGCGTCGAACAGGGGTACAGGGATGGCTACACCTTC. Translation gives CSVEQGYRDGYTF.

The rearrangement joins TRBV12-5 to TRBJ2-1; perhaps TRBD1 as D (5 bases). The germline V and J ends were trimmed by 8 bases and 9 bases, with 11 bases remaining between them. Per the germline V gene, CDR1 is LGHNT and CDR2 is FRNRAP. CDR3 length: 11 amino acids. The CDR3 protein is CASQAGPEQFF. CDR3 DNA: TGTGCTAGTCAGGCAGGGCCTGAGCAGTTCTTC. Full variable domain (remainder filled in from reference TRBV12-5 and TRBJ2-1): DARVTQTPRHKVTEMGQEVTMRCQPILGHNTVFWYRQTMMQGLELLAYFRNRAPLDDSGMPKDRFSAEMPDATLATLKIQPSEPRDSAVYFCASQAGPEQFFGPGTRLTVL.

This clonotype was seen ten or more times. CDR3 sequence reads: CASSRSRWDTRDGYTF. DNA for the CDR3: TGTGCCAGCAGCAGAAGTAGGTGGGACACCAGGGATGGCTACACCTTC. The chain is built from TRBV6-1 and TRBJ1-2; possible D gene TRBD1, 6 bases. Germline CDR1 MNHNS, CDR2 SASEGT. Trimming removed 6 bases from V and 6 bases from J, with 23 bases in between. The CDR3 sequence is 16 residues long.

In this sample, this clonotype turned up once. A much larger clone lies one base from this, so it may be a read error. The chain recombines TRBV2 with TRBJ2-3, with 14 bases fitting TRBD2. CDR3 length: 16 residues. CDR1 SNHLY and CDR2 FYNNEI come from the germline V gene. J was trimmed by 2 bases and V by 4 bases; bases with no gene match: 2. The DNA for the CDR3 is TGTGCCAGCAGTGGACTAGCGGGGGGGCCCACAGATACGCAGTATTTT. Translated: CASSGLAGGPTDTQYF. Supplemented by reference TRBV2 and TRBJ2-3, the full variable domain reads EPEVTQTPSHQVTQMGQEVILRCVPISNHLYFYWYRQILGQKVEFLVSFYNNEISEKSEIFDDQFSVERPDGSNFTLKIRSTKLEDSAMYFCASSGLAGGPTDTQYFGPGTRLTVL.

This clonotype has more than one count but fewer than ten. In DNA form, the CDR3 reads TGTGCCAGCTTGACAGGGGGGTCTAATGAAAAACTGTTTTTT. This encodes CASLTGGSNEKLFF. The J gene is TRBJ1-4, the V gene TRBV2; 9 bases map to TRBD1. Trimming took 8 bases from V and 3 from J; bases not matched to a gene: 4. Germline V gives CDR1 SNHLY, CDR2 FYNNEI. The CDR3 sequence is 14 residues long.

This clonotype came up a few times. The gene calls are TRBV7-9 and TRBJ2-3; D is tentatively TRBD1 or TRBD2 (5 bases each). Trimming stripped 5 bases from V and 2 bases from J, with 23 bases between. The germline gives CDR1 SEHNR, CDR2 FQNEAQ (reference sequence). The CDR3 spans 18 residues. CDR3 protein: CASSVILGAGTNTDTQYF. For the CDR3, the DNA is TGTGCCAGCAGCGTTATCCTAGGGGCCGGGACCAACACAGATACGCAGTATTTT.

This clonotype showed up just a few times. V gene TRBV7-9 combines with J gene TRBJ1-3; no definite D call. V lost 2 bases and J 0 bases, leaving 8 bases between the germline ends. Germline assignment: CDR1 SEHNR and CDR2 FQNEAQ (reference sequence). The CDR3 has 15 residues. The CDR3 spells CASSLIARSGNTIYF. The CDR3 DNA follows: TGTGCCAGCAGCTTAATTGCCCGCTCTGGAAACACCATATATTTT.

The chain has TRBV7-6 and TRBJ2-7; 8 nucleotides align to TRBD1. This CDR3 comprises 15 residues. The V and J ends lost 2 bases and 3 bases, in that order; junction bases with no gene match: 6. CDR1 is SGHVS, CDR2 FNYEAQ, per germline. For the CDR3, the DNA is TGTGCCAGCAGCTTAAACCCACAGGGGGGCTACGAGCAGTACTTC. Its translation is CASSLNPQGGYEQYF.